This TCR beta chain was sequenced during a study of control samples from healthy donors and cancer patients. Assay: immunoSEQ multiplex PCR; the TCRdb copy retains only in-frame clones and omits some. This sample has some 150,000 clones, with roughly nine tenths found just once. Germline CDR1 is SGHTA and CDR2 is FQGNSA. The CDR3 length is 14 residues. V gave up 6 bases and J gave up 2 bases, with 11 bases separating them. The chain recombines TRBV7-2 with TRBJ1-5; possible D gene TRBD1, 6 bases. The origin of this receptor is a man aged 25-45 years in good health. The material sequenced was blood. The CDR3 is CASSGRGGNQPQHF. The DNA for the CDR3 is TGTGCCAGCAGTGGGAGGGGGGGCAATCAGCCCCAGCATTTT.